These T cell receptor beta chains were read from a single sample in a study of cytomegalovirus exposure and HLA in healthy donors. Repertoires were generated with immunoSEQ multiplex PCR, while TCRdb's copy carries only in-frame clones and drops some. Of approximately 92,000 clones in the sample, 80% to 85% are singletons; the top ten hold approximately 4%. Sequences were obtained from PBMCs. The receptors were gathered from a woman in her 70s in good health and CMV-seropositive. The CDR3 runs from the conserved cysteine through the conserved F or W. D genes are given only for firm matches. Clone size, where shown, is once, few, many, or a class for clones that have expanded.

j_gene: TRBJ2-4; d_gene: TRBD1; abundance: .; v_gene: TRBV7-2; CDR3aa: CASSDRTGLNIQYF; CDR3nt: TGTGCCAGCAGCGACCGGACAGGTTTGAACATTCAGTACTTC
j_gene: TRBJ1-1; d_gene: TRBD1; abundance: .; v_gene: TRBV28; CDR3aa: CATISQGGIAEAFF; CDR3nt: TGTGCCACAATATCACAGGGGGGAATCGCTGAAGCTTTCTTT
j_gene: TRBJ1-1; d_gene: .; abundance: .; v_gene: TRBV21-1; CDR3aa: CASSKSGTAPILNTEAFF; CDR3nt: TGTGCCAGCAGCAAATCAGGTACGGCACCGATTCTGAACACTGAAGCTTTCTTT
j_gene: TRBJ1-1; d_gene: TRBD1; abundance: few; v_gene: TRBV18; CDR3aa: CASSPRQGWYSTEAFF; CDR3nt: TGTGCCAGCTCACCTCGACAGGGTTGGTACAGCACTGAAGCTTTCTTT
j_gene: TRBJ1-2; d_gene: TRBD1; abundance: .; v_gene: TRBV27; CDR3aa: CASSLKRQGTNYGYTF; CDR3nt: TGTGCCAGCAGTCTGAAGAGACAGGGAACTAACTATGGCTACACCTTC
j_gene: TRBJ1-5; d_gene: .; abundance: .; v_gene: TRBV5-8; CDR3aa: CASSVGTHSNQPQHF; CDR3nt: TGTGCCAGCAGCGTAGGGACACATAGCAATCAGCCCCAGCATTTT
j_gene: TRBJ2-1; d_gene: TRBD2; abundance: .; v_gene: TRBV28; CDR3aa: CASSPRTSGSWQFF; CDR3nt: TGTGCCAGCAGTCCAAGGACTAGCGGGAGTTGGCAGTTCTTC
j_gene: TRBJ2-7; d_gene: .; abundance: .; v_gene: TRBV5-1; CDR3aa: CASSLNSGSSYEQYF; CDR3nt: TGCGCCAGCAGCTTGAATAGCGGTAGCTCCTACGAGCAGTACTTC
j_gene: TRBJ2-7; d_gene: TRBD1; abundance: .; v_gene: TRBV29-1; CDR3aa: CSVDLGTGRYEQYF; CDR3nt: TGCAGCGTTGATCTCGGGACAGGACGCTACGAGCAGTACTTC
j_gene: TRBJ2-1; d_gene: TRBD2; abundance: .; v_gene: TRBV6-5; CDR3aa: CASSSLAGGFGNEQFF; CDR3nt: TGTGCCAGCAGTTCTCTAGCGGGAGGGTTTGGGAATGAGCAGTTCTTC
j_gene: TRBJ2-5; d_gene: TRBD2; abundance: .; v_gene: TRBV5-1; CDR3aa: CASSSVRLAVQETQYF; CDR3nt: TGCGCCAGCAGCTCCGTCCGACTAGCGGTCCAAGAGACCCAGTACTTC
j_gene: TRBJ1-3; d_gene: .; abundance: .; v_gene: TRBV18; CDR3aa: CASSRTRTDQIGNTIYF; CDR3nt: TGTGCCAGCTCACGAACCCGGACTGATCAGATTGGAAACACCATATATTTT
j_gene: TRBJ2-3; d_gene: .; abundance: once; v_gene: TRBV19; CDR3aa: CASSIGRGRGDTQYF; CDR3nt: TGTGCCAGTAGTATAGGGAGGGGGCGAGGAGATACGCAGTATTTT
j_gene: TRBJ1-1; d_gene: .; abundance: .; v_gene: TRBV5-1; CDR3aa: CASSTGTGTNTEAFF; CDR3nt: TGCGCCAGCAGCACGGGAACAGGGACGAACACTGAAGCTTTCTTT
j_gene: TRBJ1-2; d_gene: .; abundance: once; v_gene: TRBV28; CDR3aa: CASSLPSQRPFGYGYTF; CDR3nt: TGTGCCAGCAGTTTACCGTCGCAGCGGCCTTTCGGCTATGGCTACACCTTC
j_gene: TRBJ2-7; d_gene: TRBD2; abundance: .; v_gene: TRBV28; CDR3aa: CASSSHTSGGSYEQYF; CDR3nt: TGTGCCAGCAGTTCCCATACTAGCGGTGGCTCCTACGAGCAGTACTTC
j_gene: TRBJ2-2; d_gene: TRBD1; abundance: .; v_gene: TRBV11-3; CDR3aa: CASSRDRWETGELFF; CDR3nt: TGTGCCAGCAGCCGGGACAGATGGGAGACCGGGGAGCTGTTTTTT
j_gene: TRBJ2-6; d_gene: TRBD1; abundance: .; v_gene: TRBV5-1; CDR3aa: CASSRDSLGSGANVLTF; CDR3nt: TGCGCCAGCAGCCGGGACAGTTTGGGCTCTGGGGCCAACGTCCTGACTTTC
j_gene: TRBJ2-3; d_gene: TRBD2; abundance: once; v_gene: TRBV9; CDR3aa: CASSSRGDDTQYF; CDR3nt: TGTGCCAGCAGCTCCCGGGGGGACGATACGCAGTATTTT
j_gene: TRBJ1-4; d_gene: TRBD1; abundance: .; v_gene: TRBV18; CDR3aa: CASSPGQGGNEKLFF; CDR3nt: TGTGCCAGCTCACCCGGACAGGGCGGGAATGAAAAACTGTTTTTT
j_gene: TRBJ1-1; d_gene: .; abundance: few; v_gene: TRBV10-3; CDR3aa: CAISESEAARAFF; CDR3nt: TGTGCCATCAGTGAGTCGGAGGCAGCTCGGGCTTTCTTT
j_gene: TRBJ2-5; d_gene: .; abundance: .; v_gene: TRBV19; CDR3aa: CASSAPDSQETQYF; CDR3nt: TGCGCCAGTAGTGCGCCGGACAGTCAAGAGACCCAGTACTTC
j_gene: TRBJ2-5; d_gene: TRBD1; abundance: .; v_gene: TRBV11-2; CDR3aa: CASSLARTGKRNQYF; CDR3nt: TGTGCCAGCAGCTTAGCCAGGACAGGCAAGAGAAACCAGTACTTC
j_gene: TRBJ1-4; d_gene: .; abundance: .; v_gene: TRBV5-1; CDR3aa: CASKEGTATNEKLFF; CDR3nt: TGCGCCAGCAAGGAGGGGACTGCAACTAATGAAAAACTGTTTTTT
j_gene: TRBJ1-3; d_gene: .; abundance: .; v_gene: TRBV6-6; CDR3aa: CATIDSGAGNTIYF; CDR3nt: TGTGCCACTATCGACTCGGGAGCTGGAAACACCATATATTTT
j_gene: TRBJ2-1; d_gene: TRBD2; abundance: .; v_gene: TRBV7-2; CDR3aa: CASSETSGRVEQFF; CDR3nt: TGTGCCAGCAGCGAAACTAGCGGGAGGGTGGAGCAGTTCTTC
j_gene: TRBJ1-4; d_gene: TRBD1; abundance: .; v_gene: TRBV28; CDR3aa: CASSLGGQGSKLFF; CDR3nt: TGTGCCAGCAGTCTAGGGGGCCAGGGATCAAAACTGTTTTTT
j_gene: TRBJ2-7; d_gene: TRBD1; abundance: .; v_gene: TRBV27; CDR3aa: CASSPIGQGAYEQYF; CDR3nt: TGTGCCAGCAGCCCTATTGGACAGGGGGCATACGAGCAGTACTTC
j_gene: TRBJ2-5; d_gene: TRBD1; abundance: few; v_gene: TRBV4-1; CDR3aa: CASRQPQGKGTQYF; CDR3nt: TGCGCCAGCAGGCAACCACAGGGGAAGGGGACCCAGTACTTC
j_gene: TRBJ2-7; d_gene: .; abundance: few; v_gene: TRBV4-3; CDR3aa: CASSQSSTGSYEQYF; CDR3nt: TGCGCCAGCAGCCAATCGTCGACTGGCTCCTACGAGCAGTACTTC
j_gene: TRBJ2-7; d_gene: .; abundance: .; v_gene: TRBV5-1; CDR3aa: CASSPRTDFGYEQYF; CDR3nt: TGCGCCAGCAGCCCAAGGACAGATTTCGGCTACGAGCAGTACTTC
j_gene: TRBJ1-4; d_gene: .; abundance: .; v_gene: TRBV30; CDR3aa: CAWSPGDVGEKLFF; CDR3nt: TGTGCCTGGAGCCCAGGGGATGTCGGTGAAAAACTGTTTTTT
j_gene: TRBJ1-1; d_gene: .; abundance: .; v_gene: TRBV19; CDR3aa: CASTSSGGYTEAFF; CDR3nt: TGTGCCAGTACCTCGTCGGGGGGCTACACTGAAGCTTTCTTT
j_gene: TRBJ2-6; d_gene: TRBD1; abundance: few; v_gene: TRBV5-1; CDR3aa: CASSSRQGASSVLTF; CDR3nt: TGCGCCAGCAGCTCGAGACAGGGGGCCAGTTCCGTCCTGACTTTC
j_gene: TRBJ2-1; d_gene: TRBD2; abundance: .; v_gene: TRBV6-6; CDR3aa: CASGGGAMRNEQFF; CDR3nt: TGTGCCAGCGGCGGGGGAGCTATGAGAAATGAGCAGTTCTTC
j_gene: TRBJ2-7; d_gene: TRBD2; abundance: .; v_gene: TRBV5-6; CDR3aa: CASSSTSGSIYEQYF; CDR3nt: TGTGCCAGCAGCTCGACTAGCGGGAGTATCTACGAGCAGTACTTC
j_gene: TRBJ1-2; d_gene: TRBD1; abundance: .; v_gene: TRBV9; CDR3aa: CASTNQGDLNYGYTF; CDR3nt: TGTGCCAGCACAAACCAGGGGGACCTTAACTATGGCTACACCTTC
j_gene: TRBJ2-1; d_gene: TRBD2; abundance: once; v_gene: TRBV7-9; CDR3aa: CASSSVRLGEGIGEQFF; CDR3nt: TGTGCCAGCAGCTCGGTGAGGTTGGGGGAGGGGATTGGGGAGCAGTTCTTC
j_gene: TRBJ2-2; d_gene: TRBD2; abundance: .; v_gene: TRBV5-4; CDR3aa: CASSPRTSANTGELFF; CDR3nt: TGTGCCAGCAGCCCACGGACTAGCGCCAACACCGGGGAGCTGTTTTTT
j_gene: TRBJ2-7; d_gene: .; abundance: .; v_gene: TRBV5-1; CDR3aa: CASSLFPGSTYEQYF; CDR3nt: TGCGCCAGCAGCTTATTTCCGGGGAGCACGTACGAGCAGTACTTC
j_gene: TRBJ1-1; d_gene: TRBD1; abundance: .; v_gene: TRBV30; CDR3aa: CAWTPDRVGTEAFF; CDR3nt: TGTGCCTGGACCCCGGACAGGGTGGGCACTGAAGCTTTCTTT
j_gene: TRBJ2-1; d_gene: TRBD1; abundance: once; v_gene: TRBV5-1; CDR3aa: CASSLAPGGAYNEQFF; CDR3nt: TGCGCCAGCAGCTTGGCCCCAGGGGGCGCCTACAATGAGCAGTTCTTC
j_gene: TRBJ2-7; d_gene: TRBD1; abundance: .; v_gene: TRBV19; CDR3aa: CASSSLPGQGLGEQYF; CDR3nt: TGTGCCAGTAGCTCACTTCCGGGACAGGGGTTAGGCGAGCAGTACTTC
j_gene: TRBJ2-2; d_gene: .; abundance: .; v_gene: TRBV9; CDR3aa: CASSALGQLTGELFF; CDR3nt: TGTGCCAGCAGCGCCTTAGGACAGCTCACCGGGGAGCTGTTTTTT